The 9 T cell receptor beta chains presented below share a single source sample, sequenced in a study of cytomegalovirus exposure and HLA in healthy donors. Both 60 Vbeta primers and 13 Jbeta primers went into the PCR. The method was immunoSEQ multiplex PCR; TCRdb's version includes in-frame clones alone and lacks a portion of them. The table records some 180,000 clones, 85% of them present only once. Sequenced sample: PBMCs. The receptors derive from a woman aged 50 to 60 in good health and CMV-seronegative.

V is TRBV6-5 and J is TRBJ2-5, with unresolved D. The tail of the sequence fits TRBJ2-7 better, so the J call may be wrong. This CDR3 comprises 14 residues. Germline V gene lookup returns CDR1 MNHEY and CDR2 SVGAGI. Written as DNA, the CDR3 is TGTGCCAGCGCCTTGGCCAGGTCCACCTACGAGCAGTACTTC. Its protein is CASALARSTYEQYF.

The CDR3, as DNA: TGTGCCAGCAGCGGTGCAGAGGGGGATGAGCAGTTCTTC. Encoded protein: CASSGAEGDEQFF. The V call is TRBV7-6, the J call TRBJ2-1; maybe TRBD1 (6 bases). V was cut by 5 bases and J by 8 bases, with 13 bases left in between. CDR1 is SGHVS, CDR2 FNYEAQ, per germline. This CDR3 region has 13 residues.

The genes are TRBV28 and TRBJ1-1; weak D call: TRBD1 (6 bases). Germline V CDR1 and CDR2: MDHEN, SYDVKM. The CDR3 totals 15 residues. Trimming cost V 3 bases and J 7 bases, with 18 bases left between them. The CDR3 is CASSLRGGIRGEAFF. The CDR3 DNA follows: TGTGCCAGCAGTTTGAGAGGGGGAATTCGGGGTGAAGCTTTCTTT. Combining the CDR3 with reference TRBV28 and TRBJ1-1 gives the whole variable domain DVKVTQSSRYLVKRTGEKVFLECVQDMDHENMFWYRQDPGLGLRLIYFSYDVKMKEKGDIPEGYSVSREKKERFSLILESASTNQTSMYLCASSLRGGIRGEAFFGQGTRLTVV.

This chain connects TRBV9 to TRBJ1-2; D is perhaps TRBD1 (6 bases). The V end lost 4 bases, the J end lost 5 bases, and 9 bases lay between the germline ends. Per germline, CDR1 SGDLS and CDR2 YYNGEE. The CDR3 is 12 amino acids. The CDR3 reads CASSRGQYGYTF. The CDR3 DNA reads TGTGCCAGCAGCAGGGGACAATATGGCTACACCTTC.

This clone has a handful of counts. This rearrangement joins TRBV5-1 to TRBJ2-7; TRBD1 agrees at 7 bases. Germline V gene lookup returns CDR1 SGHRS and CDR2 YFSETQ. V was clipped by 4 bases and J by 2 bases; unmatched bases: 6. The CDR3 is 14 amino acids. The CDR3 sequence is CASSLMTGTYEQYF. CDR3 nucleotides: TGCGCCAGCAGCCTGATGACAGGGACCTACGAGCAGTACTTC.

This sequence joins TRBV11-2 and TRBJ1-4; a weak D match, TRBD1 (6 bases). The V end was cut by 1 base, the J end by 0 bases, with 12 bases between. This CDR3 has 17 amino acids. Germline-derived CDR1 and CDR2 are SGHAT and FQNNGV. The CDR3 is CASSLVGGTATNEKLFF. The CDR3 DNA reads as TGTGCCAGCAGCTTAGTTGGGGGCACAGCAACTAATGAAAAACTGTTTTTT.

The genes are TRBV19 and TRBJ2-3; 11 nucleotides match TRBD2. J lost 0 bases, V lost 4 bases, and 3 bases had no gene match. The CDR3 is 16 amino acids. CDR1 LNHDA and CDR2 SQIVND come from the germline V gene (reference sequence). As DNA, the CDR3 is TGTGCCAGTAGTACAAGGACTAGCGGGAGCACAGATACGCAGTATTTT. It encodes CASSTRTSGSTDTQYF.

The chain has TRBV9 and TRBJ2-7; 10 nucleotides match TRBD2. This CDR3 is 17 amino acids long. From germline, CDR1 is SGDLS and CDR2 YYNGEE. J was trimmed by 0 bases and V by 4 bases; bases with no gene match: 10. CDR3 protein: CASSPPLGTSDSYEQYF. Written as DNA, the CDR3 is TGTGCCAGCAGCCCTCCCCTTGGGACTAGCGACTCCTACGAGCAGTACTTC.

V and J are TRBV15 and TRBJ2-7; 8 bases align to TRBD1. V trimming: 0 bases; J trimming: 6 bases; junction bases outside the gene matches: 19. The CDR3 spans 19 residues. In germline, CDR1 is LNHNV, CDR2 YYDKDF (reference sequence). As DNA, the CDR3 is TGTGCCACCAGCAGAGATGGGCCCTCCGACAGGGGACTCCTACGCGAGCAGTACTTC. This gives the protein CATSRDGPSDRGLLREQYF. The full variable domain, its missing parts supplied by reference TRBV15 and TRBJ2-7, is DAMVIQNPRYQVTQFGKPVTLSCSQTLNHNVMYWYQQKSSQAPKLLFHYYDKDFNNEADTPDNFQSRRPNTSFCFLDIRSPGLGDTAMYLCATSRDGPSDRGLLREQYFGPGTRLTVT.